This is a list of T cell receptor beta chains from one sample in a study of identical twins. TCRdb independently ran MiXCR on the 5' RACE reads; one entry per CDR3 protein. The sample shows fewer than 650,000 distinct CDR3 sequences, 9% to 10% of them seen only once. These data also formed part of another study, on yellow fever vaccine responses in identical twins.

Sequencing was done on a sample of PBMCs. The receptor source for this set is a woman younger than 35 in good health. Both conserved end residues are part of each CDR3. The D gene is left open where the match is weak. Clone size is shown for a subset of rows, as once, few, many or a class of expanded clone.

V gene	J gene	clone size	D gene	CDR3 protein	CDR3 DNA
TRBV27	TRBJ1-3	-	-	CASAPLGPGNTIYF	TGTGCCAGCGCCCCTTTGGGCCCTGGAAACACCATATATTTT
TRBV12-3/TRBV12-4	TRBJ1-2	-	TRBD1	CASSYAYRTGDNYGYTF	TGTGCCAGCAGCTACGCTTATCGGACAGGGGATAACTATGGCTACACCTTC
TRBV4-1	TRBJ1-6	many	-	CASSQDQAANSPLHF	TGCGCCAGCAGCCAAGATCAGGCAGCGAATTCACCCCTCCACTTT
TRBV3-1	TRBJ2-1	few	TRBD2	CASSQDLRSGESYNEQFF	TGTGCCAGCAGCCAAGATCTGAGGAGCGGGGAATCCTACAATGAGCAGTTCTTC
TRBV3-1	TRBJ2-7	-	TRBD2	CASSQVAGAYEQYF	TGTGCCAGCAGCCAAGTTGCGGGGGCCTACGAGCAGTACTTC
TRBV3-1	TRBJ2-1	few	TRBD2	CASSQAEPTSGRYYNEQFF	TGTGCCAGCAGCCAGGCTGAACCTACTAGCGGACGCTACTACAATGAGCAGTTCTTC
TRBV6-2/TRBV6-3	TRBJ2-5	-	TRBD2	CASSFPSKSLAGETQYF	TGTGCCAGCAGTTTTCCCTCTAAGTCTCTAGCGGGAGAGACCCAGTACTTC
TRBV5-8	TRBJ2-7	many	-	CASSLVSGGGYEQYF	TGTGCCAGCAGCTTGGTCAGCGGAGGGGGGTACGAGCAGTACTTC
TRBV27	TRBJ2-3	-	TRBD1	CASSLSPGGYTDTQYF	TGTGCCAGCAGTTTATCGCCAGGGGGCTACACAGATACGCAGTATTTT
TRBV20-1	TRBJ2-1	-	TRBD2	CSARTTLAGENINEQFF	TGCAGTGCGAGAACTACTCTAGCGGGGGAGAACATCAATGAGCAGTTCTTC
TRBV7-2	TRBJ2-5	-	TRBD2	CASSFQAGGQETQYF	TGTGCCAGCAGCTTCCAAGCGGGGGGACAAGAGACCCAGTACTTC
TRBV3-1	TRBJ1-4	few	-	CASSQTEKLFF	TGTGCCAGCAGCCAAACGGAAAAACTGTTTTTT
TRBV7-9	TRBJ1-6	many	-	CASSLFGDYNSPLHF	TGTGCCAGCAGCTTGTTTGGCGACTATAATTCACCCCTCCACTTT
TRBV5-1	TRBJ2-7	many	-	CASSLSGGPTTYEQYF	TGCGCCAGCAGCTTGAGTGGGGGGCCAACAACCTACGAGCAGTACTTC
TRBV6-1	TRBJ2-5	many	TRBD1	CASSQLGTGGKETQYF	TGTGCCAGCAGCCAACTCGGGACAGGGGGAAAAGAGACCCAGTACTTC
TRBV7-2	TRBJ2-4	few	-	CASSGIPKNIQYF	TGTGCCAGCAGCGGGATTCCCAAAAACATTCAGTACTTC
TRBV28	TRBJ2-5	many	TRBD2	CASSLLGAGEQETQYF	TGTGCCAGCAGTTTATTAGGAGCGGGGGAGCAAGAGACCCAGTACTTC
TRBV6-5	TRBJ2-3	few	-	CASSTPSDTQYF	TGTGCCAGCAGTACCCCGTCAGATACGCAGTATTTT
TRBV4-3	TRBJ2-3	few	TRBD2	CASSARLASVGADTQYF	TGCGCCAGCAGCGCGAGACTAGCGTCGGTTGGCGCAGATACGCAGTATTTT
TRBV5-1	TRBJ2-6	many	TRBD1	CASSLTGDGANVLTF	TGCGCCAGCAGCTTGACAGGGGACGGGGCCAACGTCCTGACTTTC
TRBV6-1	TRBJ1-4	-	TRBD1	CASSRDRGNEKLFF	TGTGCCAGCAGTCGGGACAGGGGAAATGAAAAACTGTTTTTT
TRBV6-1	TRBJ2-1	-	-	CASSGGSGTTRFEQFF	TGTGCCAGCAGCGGGGGCAGCGGGACGACGAGGTTCGAGCAGTTCTTC
TRBV7-9	TRBJ2-1	many	TRBD2	CASSLSGRNYNEQFF	TGTGCCAGCAGCTTAAGCGGGAGGAACTACAATGAGCAGTTCTTC
TRBV11-2	TRBJ2-4	-	-	CASSLSSWGLAKNIQYF	TGTGCCAGCAGCTTAAGTTCCTGGGGACTAGCCAAAAACATTCAGTACTTC
TRBV7-2	TRBJ2-1	-	TRBD1	CASSRQGLGEQFF	TGTGCCAGCAGCCGACAGGGTCTAGGTGAGCAGTTCTTC
TRBV6-1	TRBJ1-1	many	-	CASRSGPGGTEAFF	TGTGCCAGCAGGTCAGGGCCCGGAGGCACTGAAGCTTTCTTT
TRBV29-1	TRBJ2-3	many	TRBD1	CSVEGDRERLADTQYF	TGCAGCGTTGAGGGGGACAGGGAAAGGTTGGCAGATACGCAGTATTTT
TRBV5-6	TRBJ1-1	many	-	CASSLRGVRGNTEAFF	TGTGCCAGCAGCTTACGAGGGGTGAGGGGGAACACTGAAGCTTTCTTT
TRBV25-1	TRBJ2-7	few	TRBD2	CASGGERAPYEQYF	TGTGCCAGCGGGGGGGAGAGAGCCCCCTACGAGCAGTACTTC
TRBV12-3/TRBV12-4	TRBJ2-3	-	-	CASTGAGPTDTQYF	TGTGCCAGCACTGGGGCCGGACCCACAGATACGCAGTATTTT
TRBV20-1	TRBJ1-5	-	-	CSAEYSNQPQHF	TGCAGTGCCGAGTATAGCAATCAGCCCCAGCATTTT
TRBV29-1	TRBJ2-1	-	-	CSVEDLFNEQFF	TGCAGCGTTGAAGATCTATTCAATGAGCAGTTCTTC
TRBV10-2	TRBJ1-1	few	-	CASYTLEAFF	TGCGCCAGCTATACGTTAGAAGCTTTCTTT
TRBV24-1	TRBJ2-2	-	-	CATSDFEGYTGELFF	TGTGCCACCAGTGATTTCGAGGGGTACACCGGGGAGCTGTTTTTT
TRBV4-2	TRBJ2-7	few	-	CASSQRLSDGKSYEQYF	TGTGCCAGCAGCCAACGTCTCTCTGACGGCAAGTCCTACGAGCAGTACTTC
TRBV4-2	TRBJ2-1	-	-	CASSQDTGIEQFF	TGTGCCAGCAGCCAAGACACAGGGATTGAGCAGTTCTTC
TRBV5-6	TRBJ2-7	-	-	CASSWRGLTYEQYF	TGTGCCAGCAGCTGGAGGGGACTGACCTACGAGCAGTACTTC
TRBV5-1	TRBJ2-7	few	-	CASSLNRPLSRDGNSYEQYF	TGCGCCAGCAGCTTGAATCGTCCATTGTCCCGGGACGGAAACTCCTACGAGCAGTACTTC
TRBV11-2	TRBJ1-6	few	TRBD1	CASRMTGGNSPLHF	TGTGCCAGCAGGATGACAGGGGGCAATTCACCCCTCCACTTT
TRBV27	TRBJ2-3	many	-	CASSSTMTADTQYF	TGTGCCAGCAGTTCGACAATGACAGCAGATACGCAGTATTTT
TRBV10-3	TRBJ2-1	many	-	CAISDRDNEQFF	TGTGCCATCAGTGATCGGGATAATGAGCAGTTCTTC
TRBV12-3/TRBV12-4	TRBJ1-5	many	TRBD1	CASRRGTGGHQPQHF	TGTGCCAGCAGGCGGGGGACAGGGGGACATCAGCCCCAGCATTTT
TRBV28	TRBJ2-1	-	-	CASSLKPRGYNEQFF	TGTGCCAGCAGTCTAAAACCGAGGGGGTACAATGAGCAGTTCTTC
TRBV7-9	TRBJ1-1	few	TRBD1	CASSPRDREGHTEAFF	TGTGCCAGCAGCCCTCGGGACAGAGAAGGGCACACTGAAGCTTTCTTT
TRBV28	TRBJ2-7	few	TRBD2	CASSPRLAGEGYEQYF	TGTGCCAGCAGCCCCCGGCTAGCGGGAGAGGGGTACGAGCAGTACTTC
TRBV7-6	TRBJ2-7	many	TRBD2	CASSSIASGRGEQYF	TGTGCCAGCAGCTCCATAGCTAGCGGGAGGGGCGAGCAGTACTTC
TRBV7-2	TRBJ2-5	few	-	CASSERQGGRETQYF	TGTGCCAGCAGCGAAAGACAGGGAGGGAGGGAGACCCAGTACTTC
TRBV27	TRBJ2-3	many	-	CASRPAGLPLSDTQYF	TGTGCCAGCAGACCCGCCGGGCTTCCGTTATCAGATACGCAGTATTTT
TRBV7-9	TRBJ1-2	many	-	CASSLATGDGYTF	TGTGCCAGCAGCTTGGCGACAGGCGATGGCTACACCTTC
TRBV2	TRBJ2-5	-	-	CASSGKGGAVETQYF	TGTGCCAGCAGTGGCAAGGGTGGGGCAGTGGAGACCCAGTACTTC
TRBV20-1	TRBJ2-7	few	-	CSARSDRNSYEQYF	TGCAGTGCTAGATCCGACAGGAACTCCTACGAGCAGTACTTC
TRBV27	TRBJ2-3	few	-	CASSRRGADTQYF	TGTGCCAGCAGCCGCAGGGGTGCAGATACGCAGTATTTT
TRBV4-1	TRBJ2-7	many	-	CASSQTVTGIYEQYF	TGCGCCAGCAGCCAAACTGTAACAGGGATTTACGAGCAGTACTTC
TRBV29-1	TRBJ2-5	many	TRBD1	CSVLTGEETQYF	TGCAGCGTCCTGACAGGGGAGGAGACCCAGTACTTC